The rows below give T cell receptor beta chains drawn from one sample of a study of cytotoxic CD8 clonotypes in ibrutinib-treated CLL. Assay used: immunoSEQ multiplex PCR; TCRdb lists only in-frame clones, some missing. The table shows 9,400 or so clones, with around 63% occurring only once. The input for sequencing was PBMCs, taken before ibrutinib treatment. All receptors come from a human donor with chronic lymphocytic leukemia. The CDR3 runs from the conserved cysteine through the conserved F or W. D genes are given only for firm matches. For some rows the clone size is stated as once, few or many, or as a class when expanded; others skip it.

V gene	CDR3 length	clone size	J gene	D gene	CDR3 DNA	CDR3 protein
TRBV19	13	NA	TRBJ1-2	NA	TGTGCCAGTACCCAGGACAAGGGGTTTGGCTACACCTTC	CASTQDKGFGYTF
TRBV15	14	NA	TRBJ2-1	NA	TGTGCCACCAGCAGAGGTCTAGTTGTCCATGAGCAGTTCTTC	CATSRGLVVHEQFF
TRBV7-9	14	NA	TRBJ2-3	TRBD1	TGTGCCAGCGACAGGGGATTTAGCACAGATACGCAGTATTTT	CASDRGFSTDTQYF
TRBV6-1	13	NA	TRBJ1-2	NA	TGTGCCAGCAGGGCGGTAGCTAACTATGGCTACACCTTC	CASRAVANYGYTF
TRBV5-3	14	NA	TRBJ2-7	NA	TGTGCCAGAAGCTCAGACAGGCTTCGGTGCGAGCAGTACTTC	CARSSDRLRCEQYF
TRBV18	14	NA	TRBJ1-2	TRBD1	TGTGCCAGCTCAGCCCAGGGGGGCAACTATGGCTACACCTTC	CASSAQGGNYGYTF
TRBV10-3	18	NA	TRBJ2-1	TRBD2	TGTGCCATCAGTGGCGCTGAGGGGCTAGCGGTAAAATACAATGAGCAGTTCTTC	CAISGAEGLAVKYNEQFF
TRBV7-6	16	NA	TRBJ2-1	TRBD2	TGTGCCAGCAGCTTATTGGATGGGCGGGGGGCAAACGAGCAGTTCTTC	CASSLLDGRGANEQFF
TRBV4-1	15	NA	TRBJ1-2	NA	TGCGCCAGCAGCCAAGATTTTGGGGGGACCTATGGCTACACCTTC	CASSQDFGGTYGYTF
TRBV21-1	16	NA	TRBJ1-4	NA	TGTGCCAGCAGCCCCCCGGCCACTGCAACTAATGAAAAACTGTTTTTT	CASSPPATATNEKLFF
TRBV5-1	13	NA	TRBJ1-1	NA	TGCGCCAGCAGCCCCAGAGAGAACACTGAAGCTTTCTTT	CASSPRENTEAFF
TRBV5-1	14	NA	TRBJ2-7	NA	TGCGCCAGCAGCCCGGGCCTTGGAGCCTACGAGCAGTACTTC	CASSPGLGAYEQYF
TRBV5-1	14	NA	TRBJ2-5	TRBD1	TGCGCCAGCAGCATGGGACAGGGAAAAGAGACCCAGTACTTC	CASSMGQGKETQYF
TRBV12-5	15	NA	TRBJ2-1	TRBD2	TGTGCTAGTGGTTTGACCCCTAGCGGGAACAATGAGCAGTTCTTC	CASGLTPSGNNEQFF
TRBV27	15	NA	TRBJ2-1	TRBD2	TGTGCCAGCAGTACTACACTAGCGAACCACAATGAGCAGTTCTTC	CASSTTLANHNEQFF
TRBV28	14	NA	TRBJ2-1	TRBD1	TGTGCCAGCCGGCCGAGGGGGCTCTACAATGAGCAGTTCTTC	CASRPRGLYNEQFF
TRBV7-2	15	NA	TRBJ1-3	TRBD1	TGTGCCAGCAGCTCGACAGGGCACTCTGGAAACACCATATATTTT	CASSSTGHSGNTIYF
TRBV6-1	11	NA	TRBJ1-2	NA	TGTGCCAGCAGTCCCTTTTATGGCTACACCTTC	CASSPFYGYTF
TRBV5-1	15	NA	TRBJ2-2	NA	TGCGCCAGCAGCTTGGCGGTCGAGAACACCGGGGAGCTGTTTTTT	CASSLAVENTGELFF
TRBV30	12	NA	TRBJ2-2	NA	TGTGCCTGGAGTCCATTGGGAGGGGAGCTGTTTTTT	CAWSPLGGELFF
TRBV28	17	NA	TRBJ2-7	NA	TGTGCCAGCAGTACCCTCTACGGGGCTTCTATACCCTACGAGCAGTACTTC	CASSTLYGASIPYEQYF
TRBV6-1	14	NA	TRBJ1-1	TRBD1	TGTGCCAGCAGTGAATGGACAGGGAACACTGAAGCTTTCTTT	CASSEWTGNTEAFF
TRBV28	13	NA	TRBJ2-3	NA	TGTGCCAGCAGTTTAAGGGTCCCAGATACGCAGTATTTT	CASSLRVPDTQYF
TRBV19	15	NA	TRBJ2-7	TRBD2	TGTGCCAGTAAAGGCACAGCGGGAGGGACCTACGAGCAGTACTTC	CASKGTAGGTYEQYF
TRBV5-3	16	NA	TRBJ1-2	NA	TGTGCCAGAAGCCACCGGGGGCGACTTGGAAGTTATGGCTACACCTTC	CARSHRGRLGSYGYTF
TRBV27	16	few	TRBJ1-5	TRBD1	TGTGCCAGCAGTCGAACGACAGGGGCGGGCAATCAGCCCCAGCATTTT	CASSRTTGAGNQPQHF
TRBV18	16	NA	TRBJ1-2	NA	TGTGCCAGCTCGTCGGCCGGGGTGAGAGCTAACTATGGCTACACCTTC	CASSSAGVRANYGYTF
TRBV4-2	15	NA	TRBJ1-5	NA	TGTGCCAGCAGCCAACGGTTGAGTAGCAATCAGCCCCAGCATTTT	CASSQRLSSNQPQHF
TRBV7-2	15	NA	TRBJ2-1	NA	TGTGCCAGCAGCTTAGATACGCACCGAAAGAATGAGCAGTTCTTC	CASSLDTHRKNEQFF
TRBV7-9	14	once	TRBJ1-2	NA	TGTGCCAGCAGCTTACGACAGGCTAACTATGGCTACACCTTC	CASSLRQANYGYTF
TRBV2	15	once	TRBJ1-1	TRBD1	TGTGCCAGCAGTGAAAACTACAGGGGGGCCACTGAAGCTTTCTTT	CASSENYRGATEAFF
TRBV7-8	17	NA	TRBJ1-5	TRBD1	TGTGCCAGCAGCTTAGTGGCAGGGGGCTGGAGCAATCAGCCCCAGCATTTT	CASSLVAGGWSNQPQHF
TRBV7-9	14	few	TRBJ2-5	TRBD2	TGTGCCAGCAGCTTCCTAGCGGGAGCACGGGCCCAGTACTTC	CASSFLAGARAQYF
TRBV10-3	13	NA	TRBJ1-4	NA	TGTGCCATCAGTGAACAGGTTTGGGAAAAACTGTTTTTT	CAISEQVWEKLFF
TRBV2	14	few	TRBJ1-5	NA	TGTGCCAGCAGTGGGACACATAGCAATCAGCCCCAGCATTTT	CASSGTHSNQPQHF
TRBV10-2	12	NA	TRBJ2-1	TRBD2	TGCGCCAGCGCCTTCGGGGGGAATGAGCAGTTCTTC	CASAFGGNEQFF
TRBV19	19	once	TRBJ1-1	NA	TGTGCCAGTAGTGCCCAAGCCCACAGGGTTCTATTCATGAACACTGAAGCTTTCTTT	CASSAQAHRVLFMNTEAFF
TRBV30	12	few	TRBJ1-2	NA	TGTGCCTGGAGTGCTGGTGGCTATGGCTACACCTTC	CAWSAGGYGYTF
TRBV27	16	once	TRBJ1-3	NA	TGTGCCAGCAGTTTAAGGAGGTCTCTCTCTGGAAACACCATATATTTT	CASSLRRSLSGNTIYF
TRBV5-1	16	few	TRBJ2-3	TRBD2	TGCGCCAGCAGCTTGGGCCTAGCGGGAGGAGTGGATACGCAGTATTTT	CASSLGLAGGVDTQYF
TRBV5-1	16	few	TRBJ2-1	TRBD1	TGCGCCAGCAGAAAAGGAGGACAGGGGGATTACAATGAGCAGTTCTTC	CASRKGGQGDYNEQFF
TRBV4-2	13	few	TRBJ1-6	NA	TGTGCCAGCAGCCAAGGTTTAGGGGTCCCCCTCCACTTT	CASSQGLGVPLHF
TRBV18	12	NA	TRBJ2-5	NA	TGTGCCAGCTCACCAAACGGAGAGACCCAGTACTTC	CASSPNGETQYF
TRBV7-9	17	NA	TRBJ1-2	NA	TGTGCCAGCAGCTTAGGTACTGCCGACGGAGCTAACTATGGCTACACCTTC	CASSLGTADGANYGYTF
TRBV9	13	NA	TRBJ2-2	NA	TGTGCCAGCAGCGTCCAGGGTCCCGGGGAGCTGTTTTTT	CASSVQGPGELFF